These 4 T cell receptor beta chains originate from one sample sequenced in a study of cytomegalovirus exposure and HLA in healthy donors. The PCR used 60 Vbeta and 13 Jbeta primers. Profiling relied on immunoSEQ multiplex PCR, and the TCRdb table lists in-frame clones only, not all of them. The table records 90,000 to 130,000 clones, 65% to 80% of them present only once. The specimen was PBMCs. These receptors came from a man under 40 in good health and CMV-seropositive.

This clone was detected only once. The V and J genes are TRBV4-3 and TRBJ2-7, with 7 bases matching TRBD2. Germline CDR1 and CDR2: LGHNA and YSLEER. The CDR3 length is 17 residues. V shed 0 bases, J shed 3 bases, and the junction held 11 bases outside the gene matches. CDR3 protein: CASSQDTWEGQGYEQYF. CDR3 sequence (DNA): TGCGCCAGCAGCCAAGATACTTGGGAGGGGCAGGGCTACGAGCAGTACTTC.

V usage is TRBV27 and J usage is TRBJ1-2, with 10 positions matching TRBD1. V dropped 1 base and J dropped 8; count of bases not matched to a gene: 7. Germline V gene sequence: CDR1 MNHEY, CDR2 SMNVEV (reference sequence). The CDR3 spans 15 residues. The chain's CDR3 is CASSLYGTGAEGYTF. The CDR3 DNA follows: TGTGCCAGCAGTTTATACGGGACAGGGGCAGAGGGCTACACCTTC.

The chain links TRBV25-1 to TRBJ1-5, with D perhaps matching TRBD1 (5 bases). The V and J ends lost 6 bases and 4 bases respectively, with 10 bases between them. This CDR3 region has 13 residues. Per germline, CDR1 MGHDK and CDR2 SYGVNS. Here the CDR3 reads CASSGGGNQPQHF. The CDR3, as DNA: TGTGCCAGCAGCGGGGGGGGGAATCAGCCCCAGCATTTT.

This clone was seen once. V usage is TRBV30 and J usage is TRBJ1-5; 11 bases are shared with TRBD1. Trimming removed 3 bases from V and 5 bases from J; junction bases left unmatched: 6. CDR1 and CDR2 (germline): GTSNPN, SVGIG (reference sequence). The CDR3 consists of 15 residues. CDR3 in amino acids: CAWRAGTGGYQPQHF. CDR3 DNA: TGTGCCTGGAGGGCCGGGACAGGGGGGTATCAGCCCCAGCATTTT. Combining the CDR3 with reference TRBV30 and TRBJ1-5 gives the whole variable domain SQTIHQWPATLVQPVGSPLSLECTVEGTSNPNLYWYRQAAGRGLQLLFYSVGIGQISSEVPQNLSASRPQDRQFILSSKKLLLSDSGFYLCAWRAGTGGYQPQHFGDGTRLSIL.